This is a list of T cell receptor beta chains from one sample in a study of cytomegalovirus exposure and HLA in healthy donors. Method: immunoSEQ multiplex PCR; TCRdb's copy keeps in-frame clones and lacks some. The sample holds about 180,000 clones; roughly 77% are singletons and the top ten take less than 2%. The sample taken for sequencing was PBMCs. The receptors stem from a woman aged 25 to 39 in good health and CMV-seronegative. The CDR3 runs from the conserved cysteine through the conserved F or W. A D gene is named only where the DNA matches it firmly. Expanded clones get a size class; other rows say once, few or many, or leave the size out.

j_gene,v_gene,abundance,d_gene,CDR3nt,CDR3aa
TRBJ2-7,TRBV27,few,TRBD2,TGTGCCAGCAGTTTCGGACTAGCGGGGGATCTTAGACTACGGGAGCAGTACTTC,CASSFGLAGDLRLREQYF
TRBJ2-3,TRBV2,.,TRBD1,TGTGCCAGCAGTGAAGCGCTTTTGAGGGGGCTGATTGGCACAGATACGCAGTATTTT,CASSEALLRGLIGTDTQYF
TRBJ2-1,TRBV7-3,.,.,TGTGCCAGCAGCCGCGGACATCCAGACTACAATGAGCAGTTCTTC,CASSRGHPDYNEQFF
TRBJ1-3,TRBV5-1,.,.,TGCGCCAGCAGCTCCGGCTCTGGAAACACCATATATTTT,CASSSGSGNTIYF
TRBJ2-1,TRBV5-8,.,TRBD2,TGTGCCAGCAGCTTGCGCGGGGGGGTATTCAATGAGCAGTTCTTC,CASSLRGGVFNEQFF
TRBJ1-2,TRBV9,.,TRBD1,TGTGCCAGCAGCGTAGAGGGGACAGGGGTCTATGGCTACACCTTC,CASSVEGTGVYGYTF
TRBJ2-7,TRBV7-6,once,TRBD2,TGTGCCAGCAGCTTAGCCACCACTAGCGGGGTGGCCTTCGAGCAGTACTTC,CASSLATTSGVAFEQYF
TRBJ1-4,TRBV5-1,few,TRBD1,TGCGCCAGCAGCTGGGGACAGGCAACTAATGAAAAACTGTTTTTT,CASSWGQATNEKLFF
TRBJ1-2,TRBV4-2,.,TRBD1,TGTGCCAGCAGCCAAGAGATGGACAGGGAGGAGGATGGCTACACCTTC,CASSQEMDREEDGYTF
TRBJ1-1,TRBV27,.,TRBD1,TGTGCCAGCAGTCCCCGGACAGGGGGGAACACTGAAGCTTTCTTT,CASSPRTGGNTEAFF
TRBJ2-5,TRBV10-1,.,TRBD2,TGCGCCAGCAGTGACGGGGGGTCCCAAGAGACCCAGTACTTC,CASSDGGSQETQYF
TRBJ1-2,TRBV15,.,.,TGTGCCACCAGCAGAGAGCCAGAAACCTATGGCTACACCTTC,CATSREPETYGYTF
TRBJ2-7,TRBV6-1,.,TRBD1,TGTGCCATCATCACCGGGACAGCCTACGAGCAGTACTTC,CAIITGTAYEQYF
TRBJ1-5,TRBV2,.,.,TGTGCCAGCAGTGAAACAGGACGTAGTCCCCAGCATTTT,CASSETGRSPQHF
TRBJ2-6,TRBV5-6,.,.,TGTGCCAGCAGCTTTTCAGTGGCCGGGGCCAACGTCCTGACTTTC,CASSFSVAGANVLTF
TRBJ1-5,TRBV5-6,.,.,TGTGCCAGCAGCTTGTTTTCGGGGGGTAATCAGCCCCAGCATTTT,CASSLFSGGNQPQHF
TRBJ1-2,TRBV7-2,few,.,TGTGCCAGCAGCTCTGATGGGCTCTATGGCTACACCTTC,CASSSDGLYGYTF
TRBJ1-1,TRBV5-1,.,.,TGCGCCAGCAGCTCCGGACAGACGAACACTGAAGCTTTCTTT,CASSSGQTNTEAFF
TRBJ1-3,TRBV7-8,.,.,TGTGCCAGCAGCTTATCGTTCGGCCGGAGCTCTGGAAACACCATATATTTT,CASSLSFGRSSGNTIYF
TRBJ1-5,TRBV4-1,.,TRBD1,TGCGCCAGCAGCCAGAGGGGGTATGACCGGGACAGGGTGGGTCAGCCCCAGCATTTT,CASSQRGYDRDRVGQPQHF
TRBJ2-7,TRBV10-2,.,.,TGCGCCAGCATGGGACTCTACGAGCAGTACTTC,CASMGLYEQYF
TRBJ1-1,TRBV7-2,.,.,TGTGCCAGCAGCTTAGGACCTATACAGGGAGAAACTGAAGCTTTCTTT,CASSLGPIQGETEAFF
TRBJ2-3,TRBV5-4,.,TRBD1,TGTGCCAGCAGCCCCACCTGGGGGACAGGGCGCGCGTCGGATACGCAGTATTTT,CASSPTWGTGRASDTQYF
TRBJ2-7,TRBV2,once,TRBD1,TGTGCCAGTGACCCACATCAGGGGGCTTCGCAGTACTTC,CASDPHQGASQYF
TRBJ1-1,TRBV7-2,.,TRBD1,TGTGCCAGCAGCCTGGACAGGCAAGAAGCTTTCTTT,CASSLDRQEAFF
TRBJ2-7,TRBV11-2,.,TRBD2,TGTGCCAGCAGCTTCCACCTAGCGGGGGGGACCTCCTACGAGCAGTACTTC,CASSFHLAGGTSYEQYF
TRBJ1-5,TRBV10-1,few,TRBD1,TGCGCCAGCCGATGGGTGTACAGGGGGGAGAATCAGCCCCAGCATTTT,CASRWVYRGENQPQHF
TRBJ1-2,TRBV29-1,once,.,TGCAGCGTTGGGGGCGGAACCAACTATGGCTACACCTTC,CSVGGGTNYGYTF
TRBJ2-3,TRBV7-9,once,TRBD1,TGTGCCAGCAGCCCGGGGACAGGGTTCACAGATACGCAGTATTTT,CASSPGTGFTDTQYF
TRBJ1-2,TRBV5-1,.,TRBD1,TGCGCCAGCAGTGGGACAGCTCATGGCTACACCTTC,CASSGTAHGYTF
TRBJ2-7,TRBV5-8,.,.,TGTGCCAGCAGGCGGGCCGCTGCCTACGAGCAGTACTTC,CASRRAAAYEQYF
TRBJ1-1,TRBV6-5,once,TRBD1,TGTGCCAGCAGACAACAGGGGGGGAACACTGAAGCTTTCTTT,CASRQQGGNTEAFF
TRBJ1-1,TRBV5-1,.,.,TGCGCCAGCAGCTTAGGCGTAGGGGTGAACACTGAAGCTTTCTTT,CASSLGVGVNTEAFF
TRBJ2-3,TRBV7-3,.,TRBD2,TGTGCCAGCAGCTTCGATAGCGGGGGGGTAACTGTCACAGATACGCAGTATTTT,CASSFDSGGVTVTDTQYF
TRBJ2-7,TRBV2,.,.,TGTGCCAGCAGTGTTCGGGGGGCTATATCCGAGCAGTACTTC,CASSVRGAISEQYF
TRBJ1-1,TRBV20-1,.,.,TGCCGGACAGACGAAGCTTTCTTT,CRTDEAFF
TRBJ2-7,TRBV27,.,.,TGTGCCAGCAGCCCCCGAGGTGGCGACCCCTACGAGCAGTACTTC,CASSPRGGDPYEQYF
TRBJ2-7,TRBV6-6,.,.,TGTGCCAGCAGTTACGGAGGGGTCGGCGGGGCGGGCGAGCAGTACTTC,CASSYGGVGGAGEQYF
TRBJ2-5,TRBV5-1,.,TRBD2,TGCGCCAGCAGCCTAAGCCAGGTGGCGGGACTAACCCAAGAGACCCAGTACTTC,CASSLSQVAGLTQETQYF
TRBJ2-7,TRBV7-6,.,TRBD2,TGTGCCAGCAGCGCAGGCGGACTAGCGGGTATTACTGTCTACGAGCAGTACTTC,CASSAGGLAGITVYEQYF
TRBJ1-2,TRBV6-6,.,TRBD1,TGTGCCAGCAGTTTTGACAGGGGGCTAGGCTACACCTTC,CASSFDRGLGYTF
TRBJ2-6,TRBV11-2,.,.,TGTGCCAGCAGCTCGCGACTGAACTCTGGGGCCAACGTCCTGACTTTC,CASSSRLNSGANVLTF
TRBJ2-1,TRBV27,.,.,TGTGCCAGCAGCCCAGACCGGGGTGAGCAGTTCTTC,CASSPDRGEQFF
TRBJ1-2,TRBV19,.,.,TGTGCCAGTAGTATAGATCACAGCTATGGCTACACCTTC,CASSIDHSYGYTF
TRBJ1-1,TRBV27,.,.,TGTGCCAGCGGTATGATTGGGGCAAACACTGAAGCTTTCTTT,CASGMIGANTEAFF
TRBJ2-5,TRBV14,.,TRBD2,TGTGCCAGCAGCCACCTAGCGGGGGGACAAGAGACCCAGTACTTC,CASSHLAGGQETQYF
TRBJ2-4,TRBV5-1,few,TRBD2,TGCGCCAGCAGCCGGCCCGGACTAGCGGGGGGCTTAGCCAAAAACATTCAGTACTTC,CASSRPGLAGGLAKNIQYF
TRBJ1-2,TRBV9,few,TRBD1,TGTGCCAGCACCGCTGGGGACAGGGCTTTCGCTAACTATGGCTACACCTTC,CASTAGDRAFANYGYTF
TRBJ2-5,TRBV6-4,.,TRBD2,TGTGCCAGCAGTGACTCGATGACACGGGCTAGCGGCCAAGAGACCCAGTACTTC,CASSDSMTRASGQETQYF
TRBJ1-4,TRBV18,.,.,TGTGCCAGCTCACCACCGGGACACTCTAATGAAAAACTGTTTTTT,CASSPPGHSNEKLFF
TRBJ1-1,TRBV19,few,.,TGTGCCAGTTGGGGGGTTCGGGGGAAAACTGAAGCTTTCTTT,CASWGVRGKTEAFF